Listed here are 15 T cell receptor beta chains from one sample, sequenced in a study of blood T cell repertoires in COVID-19. Generated by immunoSEQ multiplex PCR, the TCRdb table keeps only in-frame clones and is missing some. This table holds about 77,000 clones, over 85% found once. The sample comprised peripheral blood. The receptor set was obtained from a woman older than 75 with active or convalescent COVID-19.

The chain couples TRBV4-3 to TRBJ2-7; 10 positions agree with TRBD1. J was trimmed by 3 bases and V by 1 base; bases with no gene match: 3. CDR1 and CDR2 from the germline V gene are LGHNA and YSLEER. There are 15 residues in the CDR3. CDR3 bases: TGCGCCAGCAGCCAAGTGACAGGGGGCCGCTACGAGCAGTACTTC. As protein: CASSQVTGGRYEQYF.

The J gene is TRBJ2-2, the V gene TRBV7-2; D call uncertain. V lost 5 bases and J lost 2, with 18 bases in between. Germline CDR1 is SGHTA and CDR2 is FQGNSA. This CDR3 has 17 amino acids. CDR3 loop: CASSHQWWSPNTGELFF. The DNA of the CDR3 is TGTGCCAGCAGCCACCAGTGGTGGAGCCCAAACACCGGGGAGCTGTTTTTT.

DNA for the CDR3: TGTGCCAGCAGCTCCGACAGGGGGGGAAAAGAGACCCAGTACTTC. It is translated as CASSSDRGGKETQYF. The chain combines TRBV6-5 with TRBJ2-5; 9 nucleotides line up with TRBD1. The CDR3 has 15 amino acids. Germline loops: CDR1 MNHEY, CDR2 SVGAGI. V shed 6 bases, J shed 3 bases, and the junction held 8 bases outside the gene matches.

The chain joins TRBV7-2 to TRBJ1-2; TRBD1 agrees at 7 bases. The germline V gene has CDR1 SGHTA and CDR2 FQGNSA. The CDR3 has 14 residues. Germline trimming cut 1 base from V and 4 bases from J; bases unmatched to any gene: 3. The CDR3 sequence is CASSLETGVYGYTF. DNA of the CDR3: TGTGCCAGCAGCTTAGAAACAGGGGTCTATGGCTACACCTTC.

This clone is a singleton in its sample. This sequence joins TRBV3-1 (or the pseudogene TRBV3-2) and TRBJ1-6; 12 bases align to TRBD1. J lost 7 bases, V lost 4 bases, and 5 bases had no gene match. Germline assignment: CDR1 LGHDT and CDR2 YNNKEL (reference sequence). The CDR3 spans 16 residues. In DNA form, the CDR3 reads TGTGCCAGCAGCCGGGACAGGGGGCAGATGAATTCACCCCTCCACTTT. Translated, it gives CASSRDRGQMNSPLHF.

This clone was recorded a few times. This chain joins TRBV9 and TRBJ1-2; D is possibly TRBD1 (6 bases). Per germline, CDR1 SGDLS and CDR2 YYNGEE. The CDR3 has 13 residues. V dropped 3 bases and J dropped 6 bases, with 12 bases sitting between them. The CDR3 loop is CASSEPQGNGYTF. In DNA, the CDR3 is TGTGCCAGCAGCGAGCCCCAGGGGAATGGCTACACCTTC.

This chain links TRBV30 with TRBJ1-6, with a weak D call TRBD1 (5 bases). Trimming took off 2 bases at V and 11 bases at J, with 13 bases between the two ends. In germline, CDR1 is GTSNPN, CDR2 SVGIG (reference sequence). The CDR3 consists of 13 residues. The CDR3 protein is CAWSHGGTTPLHF. In DNA, the CDR3 is TGTGCCTGGAGTCACGGGGGAACTACACCCCTCCACTTT. The full variable domain, its missing parts supplied by reference TRBV30 and TRBJ1-6, is SQTIHQWPATLVQPVGSPLSLECTVEGTSNPNLYWYRQAAGRGLQLLFYSVGIGQISSEVPQNLSASRPQDRQFILSSKKLLLSDSGFYLCAWSHGGTTPLHFGNGTRLTVT.

Note on this clone: The sample has other DNA sequences that encode this CDR3 too. The chain links TRBV5-4 to TRBJ1-2, with D perhaps matching TRBD1 (6 bases). Germline CDR1 and CDR2: SGHNT and YYREEE (reference sequence). V was shortened by 4 bases and J by 8 bases, with 15 bases between the two germline ends. This CDR3 contains 13 residues. The CDR3 loop reads CASSPGQGQGYTF. CDR3 coding DNA: TGTGCCAGCAGCCCCGGGCAGGGGCAAGGCTACACCTTC. Using reference TRBV5-4 and TRBJ1-2 for the parts outside the CDR3, the full variable domain is ETGVTQSPTHLIKTRGQQVTLRCSSQSGHNTVSWYQQALGQGPQFIFQYYREEENGRGNFPPRFSGLQFPNYSSELNVNALELDDSALYLCASSPGQGQGYTFGSGTRLTVV.

The sample holds a few counts of this clone. The chain recombines TRBV5-1 with TRBJ1-1; a possible D gene is TRBD1 (5 bases). V lost 1 base, J lost 0 bases, and 7 bases lay in between. CDR3 size: 14 residues. Germline CDR1 SGHRS, CDR2 YFSETQ. The CDR3 DNA reads as TGCGCCAGCAGCTTGTCAGGGCTGAACACTGAAGCTTTCTTT. This codes for CASSLSGLNTEAFF.

The chain carries TRBV5-1 and TRBJ2-3; 8 bases align to TRBD1. The CDR3 spans 19 residues. V shed 1 base, J shed 5 bases, and the junction held 18 bases outside the gene matches. Looked up from germline, CDR1 is SGHRS and CDR2 is YFSETQ. In DNA, the CDR3 is TGCGCCAGCAGCTTGAAGTCGGTCAGGGGGCCGCTCCGCGGAGATACGCAGTATTTT. It specifies CASSLKSVRGPLRGDTQYF.

The J gene is TRBJ2-7, the V gene TRBV19; maybe TRBD2 (6 bases). CDR1 is LNHDA and CDR2 is SQIVND in the germline V gene (reference sequence). This CDR3 is 15 amino acids long. Trimming cost V 4 bases and J 2 bases, with 15 bases left between them. CDR3 residues: CASSRGTARTYEQYF. The CDR3 region has the DNA TGTGCCAGTAGTAGAGGGACTGCTCGAACCTACGAGCAGTACTTC.

The rearrangement links TRBV5-5 to TRBJ2-3; D gene uncertain. The germline V gene encodes CDR1 SGHKS and CDR2 YYEKEE (reference sequence). This CDR3 region has 14 residues. Trimming took off 2 bases at V and 0 bases at J, with 7 bases between the two ends. Here the CDR3 reads CASSLATSTDTQYF. CDR3 DNA: TGTGCCAGCAGCTTAGCTACTAGCACAGATACGCAGTATTTT.

J is TRBJ2-1 and V is TRBV7-2; 10 bases line up with TRBD2. In germline, CDR1 is SGHTA, CDR2 FQGNSA. This CDR3 has 16 residues. With V trimmed by 0 bases and J by 3 bases, 2 bases remained unmatched. The CDR3 loop reads CASSLAAGGSYNEQFF. The CDR3 DNA sequence: TGTGCCAGCAGCTTAGCAGCGGGGGGGAGCTACAATGAGCAGTTCTTC.

This chain connects TRBV7-2 to TRBJ1-2; no clear D. The germline gives CDR1 SGHTA, CDR2 FQGNSA. V was clipped by 1 base and J by 1 base, with 10 bases between them. There are 15 residues in the CDR3. This chain's CDR3 is CASSLGAGYNYGYTF. DNA for the CDR3: TGTGCCAGCAGCTTAGGTGCAGGTTATAACTATGGCTACACCTTC.

The V call is TRBV2, the J call TRBJ1-5, with D maybe TRBD1 (5 bases). The germline gives CDR1 SNHLY, CDR2 FYNNEI. V was cut by 3 bases and J by 5 bases, with 8 bases left in between. The CDR3 is 13 residues long. CDR3 DNA: TGTGCCAGCAGTGAGGACACCCATCAGCCCCAGCATTTT. Protein product: CASSEDTHQPQHF.